This T cell receptor beta chain was documented in a study of cytomegalovirus exposure and HLA in healthy donors. The J segment lost 8 bases and the V segment lost 0 bases, leaving 6 bases of the junction unmatched. The CDR3 has 14 residues. Germline assignment: CDR1 LNHDA and CDR2 SQIVND (reference sequence). 60 Vbeta and 13 Jbeta primers were used in PCR. Sequencing was performed with immunoSEQ multiplex PCR; in TCRdb, only in-frame clones are kept and a portion is missing. The sample includes roughly 150,000 clones, over 65% seen only once; the top ten take approximately 2.4%. The specimen sequenced was PBMCs. The chain carries TRBV19 and TRBJ1-1; 7 positions agree with TRBD1. The source is a male donor in good health and CMV-seronegative. As DNA, the CDR3 is TGTGCCAGTAGTATAGATCTTGAGGGGGCGGAAGCTTTCTTT. Encoded protein: CASSIDLEGAEAFF. Combining the CDR3 with reference TRBV19 and TRBJ1-1 gives the whole variable domain DGGITQSPKYLFRKEGQNVTLSCEQNLNHDAMYWYRQDPGQGLRLIYYSQIVNDFQKGDIAEGYSVSREKKESFPLTVTSAQKNPTAFYLCASSIDLEGAEAFFGQGTRLTVV.